This TCR beta chain was sequenced for a study of cytomegalovirus exposure and HLA in healthy donors. Study-wide results and limits: Another analysis was done later, and it associated 15,000 to 20,000 TCR beta sequences with HLA alleles at 0.05 false discovery rate.

CDR3 length: 14 residues. From germline, CDR1 is SSHAT and CDR2 FNYEAQ (reference sequence). A few counts support this clone. No antigen is known for it. Its ends do not fully match the called genes, so a read error is possible. Amplification used 60 Vbeta primers and 13 Jbeta primers. Here immunoSEQ multiplex PCR was the method, and the copy in TCRdb shows in-frame clones only, minus some. The data show 95,000 to 120,000 clones, about 68% seen once. This receptor was obtained from a woman between 40 and 55 years old in good health and CMV-seropositive. Sequencing input: PBMCs. V usage is TRBV7-7 and J usage is TRBJ2-3; TRBD2 might be the D (5 bases). DNA for the CDR3: TGTGCTAGCAGCTTGAGGGAAAACACAGATACGCAGTATTTT. This gives the protein CASSLRENTDTQYF.